A selection of T cell receptor beta chains follows, all from one sample in a study of shared clonotypes between healthy human individuals. TCRdb's copy holds only in-frame clones and misses some; the assay was immunoSEQ multiplex PCR. Of around 2.5 million clones listed, 93% are singletons. Sequences were obtained from naive CD4+ T cells from PBMCs. The source is a man aged 18 to 30 in good health. Some clones in this sample may be carry-over from other donors' samples. The CDR3 runs from the conserved cysteine through the conserved F or W. The D gene is left open where the match is weak. Clone size appears in some rows only: once, few, many, or a class for an expanded clone.

d_gene: -
j_gene: TRBJ1-5
abundance: -
v_gene: TRBV6-1
CDR3aa: CASGRAQDQPQHF
CDR3nt: TGTGCCAGCGGAAGGGCCCAGGATCAGCCCCAGCATTTT

d_gene: -
j_gene: TRBJ2-5
abundance: -
v_gene: TRBV20-1
CDR3aa: CSASGEKTQYF
CDR3nt: TGCAGTGCTAGCGGGGAGAAGACCCAGTACTTC

d_gene: -
j_gene: TRBJ2-7
abundance: -
v_gene: TRBV30
CDR3aa: CAWSVSVDRWGEQYF
CDR3nt: TGTGCCTGGAGTGTTTCGGTTGATAGGTGGGGCGAGCAGTACTTC

d_gene: TRBD1
j_gene: TRBJ2-5
abundance: once
v_gene: TRBV7-2
CDR3aa: CASSSRRTGRKETQYF
CDR3nt: TGTGCCAGCAGCTCTCGACGGACAGGGAGAAAGGAGACCCAGTACTTC

d_gene: TRBD2
j_gene: TRBJ2-1
abundance: -
v_gene: TRBV27
CDR3aa: CASSLRVAGGENEQFF
CDR3nt: TGTGCCAGCAGTTTAAGGGTAGCGGGGGGGGAGAATGAGCAGTTCTTC

d_gene: -
j_gene: TRBJ1-2
abundance: -
v_gene: TRBV28
CDR3aa: CASSQRIYGYTF
CDR3nt: TGTGCCAGCAGTCAGAGAATCTATGGCTACACCTTC

d_gene: -
j_gene: TRBJ2-1
abundance: -
v_gene: TRBV7-8
CDR3aa: CASSLARDTYNEQFF
CDR3nt: TGTGCCAGCAGCTTAGCTAGGGATACCTACAATGAGCAGTTCTTC

d_gene: -
j_gene: TRBJ2-7
abundance: once
v_gene: TRBV7-2
CDR3aa: CASSPDSSYEQYF
CDR3nt: TGTGCCAGCAGCCCGGACTCGTCCTACGAGCAGTACTTC

d_gene: -
j_gene: TRBJ2-3
abundance: -
v_gene: TRBV6-5
CDR3aa: CASSYSGQSTDTQYF
CDR3nt: TGTGCCAGCAGTTACTCAGGACAGAGCACAGATACGCAGTATTTT

d_gene: -
j_gene: TRBJ2-2
abundance: -
v_gene: TRBV19
CDR3aa: CASSSGSRQFLTGELFF
CDR3nt: TGTGCCAGTAGTAGTGGGAGTCGGCAGTTCCTTACCGGGGAGCTGTTTTTT

d_gene: -
j_gene: TRBJ1-5
abundance: once
v_gene: TRBV7-2
CDR3aa: CASSIDSSNQPQHF
CDR3nt: TGTGCCAGCAGCATAGATAGTTCCAATCAGCCCCAGCATTTT

d_gene: -
j_gene: TRBJ1-1
abundance: -
v_gene: TRBV6-6
CDR3aa: CASRGGLVAFF
CDR3nt: TGTGCCAGCAGGGGGGGGTTAGTAGCTTTCTTT

d_gene: TRBD2
j_gene: TRBJ2-3
abundance: -
v_gene: TRBV9
CDR3aa: CASSAGTSGRAVDTQYF
CDR3nt: TGTGCCAGCAGCGCCGGGACTAGCGGGAGGGCGGTAGATACGCAGTATTTT

d_gene: -
j_gene: TRBJ1-6
abundance: -
v_gene: TRBV5-1
CDR3aa: CASSPTPSRDNSPLHF
CDR3nt: TGCGCCAGCAGCCCCACGCCAAGCAGGGATAATTCACCCCTCCACTTT

d_gene: TRBD1
j_gene: TRBJ1-5
abundance: -
v_gene: TRBV28
CDR3aa: CASRTRTGINQPQHF
CDR3nt: TGTGCCAGCAGGACGAGGACAGGGATCAATCAGCCCCAGCATTTT

d_gene: TRBD1
j_gene: TRBJ2-1
abundance: few
v_gene: TRBV19
CDR3aa: CATANRGNEQFF
CDR3nt: TGTGCCACAGCAAACAGGGGTAATGAGCAGTTCTTC

d_gene: -
j_gene: TRBJ2-7
abundance: -
v_gene: TRBV7-9
CDR3aa: CASSPAPGWDEQYF
CDR3nt: TGTGCCAGCAGCCCAGCCCCAGGGTGGGACGAGCAGTACTTC

d_gene: -
j_gene: TRBJ1-2
abundance: once
v_gene: TRBV5-4
CDR3aa: CASSFDRNYGYTF
CDR3nt: TGTGCCAGCAGTTTCGACAGGAACTATGGCTACACCTTC

d_gene: TRBD1
j_gene: TRBJ2-1
abundance: -
v_gene: TRBV7-3
CDR3aa: CASSMLGQGAFNEQFF
CDR3nt: TGTGCCAGCAGCATGCTCGGACAGGGAGCTTTCAATGAGCAGTTCTTC

d_gene: -
j_gene: TRBJ2-3
abundance: -
v_gene: TRBV5-6
CDR3aa: CASSRRASSTDTQYF
CDR3nt: TGTGCCAGCAGCCGCAGGGCGAGTAGCACAGATACGCAGTATTTT

d_gene: TRBD2
j_gene: TRBJ2-7
abundance: -
v_gene: TRBV28
CDR3aa: CASSVLAGEREQYF
CDR3nt: TGTGCCAGCAGTGTTCTAGCGGGAGAGCGAGAGCAGTACTTC

d_gene: -
j_gene: TRBJ2-7
abundance: -
v_gene: TRBV4-1
CDR3aa: CASSQIRSSYEQYF
CDR3nt: TGCGCCAGCAGCCAAATCCGGAGTAGCTACGAGCAGTACTTC

d_gene: -
j_gene: TRBJ1-3
abundance: once
v_gene: TRBV28
CDR3aa: CASSLVGGRLGF
CDR3nt: TGTGCCAGCAGTTTAGTAGGGGGGCGCCTAGGTTTT

d_gene: -
j_gene: TRBJ1-5
abundance: once
v_gene: TRBV7-9
CDR3aa: CASSPLGAILQPQHF
CDR3nt: TGTGCCAGCAGCCCGTTGGGGGCCATTCTGCAGCCCCAGCATTTT

d_gene: TRBD1
j_gene: TRBJ1-2
abundance: once
v_gene: TRBV30
CDR3aa: CAWGTPGQGYGYTF
CDR3nt: TGTGCCTGGGGGACCCCAGGACAGGGCTATGGCTACACCTTC

d_gene: -
j_gene: TRBJ2-5
abundance: once
v_gene: TRBV5-1
CDR3aa: CASSPTVIGKTQYF
CDR3nt: TGCGCCAGCAGCCCTACAGTAATTGGAAAGACCCAGTACTTC

d_gene: -
j_gene: TRBJ1-3
abundance: -
v_gene: TRBV30
CDR3aa: CAWSAGTDSGNTIYF
CDR3nt: TGTGCCTGGAGTGCTGGGACGGACTCTGGAAACACCATATATTTT

d_gene: -
j_gene: TRBJ2-7
abundance: -
v_gene: TRBV7-9
CDR3aa: CASSSGSPGGEQYF
CDR3nt: TGTGCCAGCAGCTCAGGGTCCCCCGGGGGCGAGCAGTACTTC

d_gene: TRBD2
j_gene: TRBJ2-3
abundance: -
v_gene: TRBV4-2
CDR3aa: CASSQAPGLADTDTQYF
CDR3nt: TGTGCCAGCAGCCAAGCACCGGGACTAGCGGACACAGATACGCAGTATTTT

d_gene: -
j_gene: TRBJ1-1
abundance: -
v_gene: TRBV5-4
CDR3aa: CASSLGGWGMNTEAFF
CDR3nt: TGTGCCAGCAGCTTGGGTGGGTGGGGGATGAACACTGAAGCTTTCTTT

d_gene: -
j_gene: TRBJ2-7
abundance: -
v_gene: TRBV2
CDR3aa: CASSASSEQYF
CDR3nt: TGTGCCAGCAGTGCCTCAAGCGAGCAGTACTTC

d_gene: TRBD1
j_gene: TRBJ2-1
abundance: -
v_gene: TRBV5-1
CDR3aa: CASRPTGGAGYNEQFF
CDR3nt: TGCGCCAGCAGACCGACAGGGGGCGCCGGGTACAATGAGCAGTTCTTC

d_gene: -
j_gene: TRBJ2-5
abundance: -
v_gene: TRBV23-1
CDR3aa: CASSRIRTQYF
CDR3nt: TGCGCCAGCAGTCGTATCCGGACCCAGTACTTC

d_gene: TRBD1
j_gene: TRBJ2-1
abundance: -
v_gene: TRBV11-3
CDR3aa: CASSHRGNNEQFF
CDR3nt: TGTGCCAGCAGCCACAGGGGGAATAATGAGCAGTTCTTC

d_gene: -
j_gene: TRBJ2-6
abundance: -
v_gene: TRBV2
CDR3aa: CASRRLGVTGANVLTF
CDR3nt: TGTGCCAGCAGACGGTTGGGGGTTACTGGGGCCAACGTCCTGACTTTC

d_gene: -
j_gene: TRBJ1-2
abundance: -
v_gene: TRBV10-1
CDR3aa: CASSEIVVQNWRYTF
CDR3nt: TGCGCCAGCAGTGAGATTGTGGTGCAGAACTGGCGCTACACCTTC

d_gene: -
j_gene: TRBJ2-3
abundance: -
v_gene: TRBV5-1
CDR3aa: CASSLGRTDTDTQYF
CDR3nt: TGCGCCAGCAGCTTGGGTCGGACAGACACAGATACGCAGTATTTT

d_gene: -
j_gene: TRBJ1-1
abundance: -
v_gene: TRBV2
CDR3aa: CASTREQNTEAFF
CDR3nt: TGTGCCAGCACGAGGGAGCAGAACACTGAAGCTTTCTTT

d_gene: -
j_gene: TRBJ2-1
abundance: -
v_gene: TRBV5-1
CDR3aa: CASSPPSNEQFF
CDR3nt: TGCGCCAGCAGCCCACCTTCTAATGAGCAGTTCTTC

d_gene: -
j_gene: TRBJ2-1
abundance: -
v_gene: TRBV7-3
CDR3aa: CASSLTRARDNEQFF
CDR3nt: TGTGCCAGCAGCTTAACGAGGGCTAGGGACAATGAGCAGTTCTTC

d_gene: -
j_gene: TRBJ1-2
abundance: -
v_gene: TRBV28
CDR3aa: CASSLLGYGYTF
CDR3nt: TGTGCCAGCAGTCTCCTCGGATATGGCTACACCTTC

d_gene: TRBD1
j_gene: TRBJ2-7
abundance: -
v_gene: TRBV5-6
CDR3aa: CASSVDRISYEQYF
CDR3nt: TGTGCCAGCAGCGTGGACAGGATCTCCTACGAGCAGTACTTC

d_gene: -
j_gene: TRBJ1-5
abundance: -
v_gene: TRBV19
CDR3aa: CASGDGFGPQHF
CDR3nt: TGTGCCAGTGGCGACGGTTTTGGGCCCCAGCATTTT

d_gene: -
j_gene: TRBJ1-1
abundance: -
v_gene: TRBV7-8
CDR3aa: CAWGANTEAFF
CDR3nt: TGTGCCTGGGGGGCAAACACTGAAGCTTTCTTT

d_gene: TRBD2
j_gene: TRBJ2-2
abundance: -
v_gene: TRBV19
CDR3aa: CASSIGSGRAGVGELFF
CDR3nt: TGTGCCAGTAGTATCGGTAGCGGGAGGGCCGGAGTCGGGGAGCTGTTTTTT

d_gene: -
j_gene: TRBJ1-2
abundance: -
v_gene: TRBV7-8
CDR3aa: CASSPDPGSRIYGYTF
CDR3nt: TGTGCCAGCAGCCCCGACCCTGGGAGCAGAATCTATGGCTACACCTTC

d_gene: TRBD1
j_gene: TRBJ1-6
abundance: -
v_gene: TRBV30
CDR3aa: CAWSTQTGRLGSPLHF
CDR3nt: TGTGCCTGGAGTACACAGACAGGGAGGCTGGGATCACCCCTCCACTTT

d_gene: -
j_gene: TRBJ2-3
abundance: -
v_gene: TRBV30
CDR3aa: CAWSLAADTQYF
CDR3nt: TGTGCCTGGAGCCTAGCTGCAGATACGCAGTATTTT

d_gene: -
j_gene: TRBJ1-5
abundance: -
v_gene: TRBV28
CDR3aa: CASNSQGTNQPQHF
CDR3nt: TGTGCCAGCAACTCCCAGGGGACAAATCAGCCCCAGCATTTT

d_gene: TRBD2
j_gene: TRBJ2-5
abundance: -
v_gene: TRBV5-1
CDR3aa: CASSSGLSARGIRTQYF
CDR3nt: TGCGCCAGCAGCTCGGGACTAAGCGCGAGGGGTATTAGGACCCAGTACTTC

d_gene: TRBD2
j_gene: TRBJ2-7
abundance: -
v_gene: TRBV2
CDR3aa: CASSGTSYEQYF
CDR3nt: TGTGCCAGCAGTGGGACTAGCTACGAGCAGTACTTC

d_gene: TRBD2
j_gene: TRBJ2-7
abundance: -
v_gene: TRBV5-1
CDR3aa: CASSLAGGPYEQYF
CDR3nt: TGCGCCAGCAGCTTGGCGGGAGGGCCCTACGAGCAGTACTTC